This T cell receptor (beta chain) was recorded in a study of blood T cell repertoires in COVID-19. Study overall: The study drew acute and convalescent COVID-19 samples from the United States, Italy and Spain.

Enrolled through a virtual design, the participants were between about 18 and 89 years of age and came from roughly 22 US areas. V gave up 1 base and J gave up 3 bases, with 5 bases separating them. There are 13 residues in the CDR3. The germline V gene encodes CDR1 MNHNS and CDR2 SASEGT. Original processing notes: Estimation of nucleated cell counts was performed using reference gene primer amplification. The data were produced by immunoSEQ multiplex PCR, yet TCRdb's version contains in-frame clones alone and is incomplete. The D gene and trimming were derived from the DNA, and the V and J assignments and clone size from that table. Found here are about 270,000 clones, approximately 90% of them singletons; the top ten hold about 4%.

Specimen: PBMCs or T cells enriched from blood (not recorded which). V is TRBV6-1 and J is TRBJ2-3; D perhaps matches TRBD1 (5 bases). This TCR was sampled from a young woman with acute COVID-19. The CDR3 spells CASSEGQTDTQYF. The CDR3 nucleotides read TGTGCCAGCAGTGAAGGACAGACAGATACGCAGTATTTT.